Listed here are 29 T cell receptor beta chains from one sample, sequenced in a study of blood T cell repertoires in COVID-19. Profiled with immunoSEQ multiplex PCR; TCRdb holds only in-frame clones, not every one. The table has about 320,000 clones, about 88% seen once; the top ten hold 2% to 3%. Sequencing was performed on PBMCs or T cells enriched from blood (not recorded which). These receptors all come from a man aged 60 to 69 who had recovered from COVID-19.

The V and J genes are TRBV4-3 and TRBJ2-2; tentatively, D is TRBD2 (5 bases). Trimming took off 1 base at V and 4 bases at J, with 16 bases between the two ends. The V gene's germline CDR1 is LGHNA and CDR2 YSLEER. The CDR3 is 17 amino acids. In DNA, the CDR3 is TGCGCCAGCAGCCAAGCGTCCGGGGTACCCGTCACCGGGGAGCTGTTTTTT. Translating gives CASSQASGVPVTGELFF.

Here the CDR3 reads CASSPIQGSGELFF. The DNA for the CDR3 is TGTGCCAGCAGCCCAATACAGGGTTCCGGGGAGCTGTTTTTT. The V and J genes are TRBV9 and TRBJ2-2; maybe TRBD1 (6 bases). CDR3 length: 14 residues. Germline assignment: CDR1 SGDLS and CDR2 YYNGEE. The V end was cut by 4 bases, the J end by 6 bases, with 13 bases between.

The CDR3 nucleotides read TGCAGCGTTAGATTGTCTCTCCGACTAGCGGACAATGAGCAGTTCTTC. It codes for CSVRLSLRLADNEQFF. This chain links TRBV29-1 with TRBJ2-1; 9 nucleotides align to TRBD2. After removal of 5 bases from V and 5 bases from J, the junction contained 13 bases not matched to a gene. CDR3 length: 16 residues. Germline assignment: CDR1 SQVTM and CDR2 ANQGSEA.

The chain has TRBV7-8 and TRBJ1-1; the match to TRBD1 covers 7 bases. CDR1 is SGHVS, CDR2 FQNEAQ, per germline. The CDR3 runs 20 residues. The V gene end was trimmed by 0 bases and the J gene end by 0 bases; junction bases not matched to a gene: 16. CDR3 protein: CASSLAWTGRGRQVNTEAFF. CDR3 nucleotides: TGTGCCAGCAGCTTAGCGTGGACGGGAAGGGGGCGCCAGGTGAACACTGAAGCTTTCTTT.

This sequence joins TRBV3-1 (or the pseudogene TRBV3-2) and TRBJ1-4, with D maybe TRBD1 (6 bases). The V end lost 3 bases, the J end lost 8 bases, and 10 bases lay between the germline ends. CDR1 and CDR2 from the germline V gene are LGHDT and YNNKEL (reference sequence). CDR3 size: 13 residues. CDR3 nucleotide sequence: TGTGCCAGCAGCCATCGGACAGCAGAAAAACTGTTTTTT. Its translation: CASSHRTAEKLFF.

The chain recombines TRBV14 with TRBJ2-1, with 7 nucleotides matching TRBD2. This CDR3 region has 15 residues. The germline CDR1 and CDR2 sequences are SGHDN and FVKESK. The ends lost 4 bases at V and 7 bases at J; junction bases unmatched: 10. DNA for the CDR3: TGTGCCAGCAGCCTCGGACTAGTTAGTGCGAATGAGCAGTTCTTC. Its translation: CASSLGLVSANEQFF.

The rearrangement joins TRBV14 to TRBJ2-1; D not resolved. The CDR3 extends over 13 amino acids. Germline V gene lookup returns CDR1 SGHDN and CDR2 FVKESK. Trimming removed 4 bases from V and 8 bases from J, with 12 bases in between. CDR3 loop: CASSPQLGHEQFF. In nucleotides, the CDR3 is TGTGCCAGCAGCCCCCAGCTGGGCCATGAGCAGTTCTTC.

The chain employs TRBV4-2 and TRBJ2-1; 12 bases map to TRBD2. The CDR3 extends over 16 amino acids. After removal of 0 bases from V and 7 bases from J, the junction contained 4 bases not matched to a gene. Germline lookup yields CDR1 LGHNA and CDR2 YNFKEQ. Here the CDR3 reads CASSQDLAGGQNEQFF. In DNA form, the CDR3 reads TGTGCCAGCAGCCAAGATCTAGCGGGGGGGCAGAATGAGCAGTTCTTC.

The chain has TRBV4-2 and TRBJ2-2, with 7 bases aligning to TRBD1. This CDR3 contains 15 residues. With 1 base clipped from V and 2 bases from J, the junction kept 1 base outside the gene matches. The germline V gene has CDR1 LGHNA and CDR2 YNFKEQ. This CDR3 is CASSQGTGNTGELFF. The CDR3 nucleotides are TGTGCCAGCAGCCAAGGGACAGGCAACACCGGGGAGCTGTTTTTT.

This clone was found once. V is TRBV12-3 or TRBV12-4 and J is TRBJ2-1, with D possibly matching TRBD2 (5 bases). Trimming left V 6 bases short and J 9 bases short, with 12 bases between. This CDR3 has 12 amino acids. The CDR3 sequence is CASSLSEIEQFF. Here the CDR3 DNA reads TGTGCCAGCAGCCTTAGCGAGATTGAGCAGTTCTTC.

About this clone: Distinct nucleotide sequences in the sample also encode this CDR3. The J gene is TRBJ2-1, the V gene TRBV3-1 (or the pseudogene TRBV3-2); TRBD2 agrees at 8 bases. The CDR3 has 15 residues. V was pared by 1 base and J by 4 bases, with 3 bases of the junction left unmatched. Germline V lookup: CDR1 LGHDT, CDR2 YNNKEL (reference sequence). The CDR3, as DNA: TGTGCCAGCAGCCAAGGGCTAGCGGGTTACAATGAGCAGTTCTTC. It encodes CASSQGLAGYNEQFF.

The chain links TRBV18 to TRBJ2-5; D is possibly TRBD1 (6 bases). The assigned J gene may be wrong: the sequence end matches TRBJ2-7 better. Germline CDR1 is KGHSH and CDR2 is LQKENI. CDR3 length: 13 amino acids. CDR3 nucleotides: TGTGCCAGCTCGTCTTCGGACAGTCGCGAGCAGTACTTC. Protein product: CASSSSDSREQYF.

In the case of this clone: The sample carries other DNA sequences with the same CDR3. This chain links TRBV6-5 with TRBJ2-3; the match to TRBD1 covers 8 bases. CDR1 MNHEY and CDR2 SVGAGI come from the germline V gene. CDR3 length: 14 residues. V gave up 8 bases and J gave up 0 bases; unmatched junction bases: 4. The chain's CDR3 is CASRRTGSTDTQYF. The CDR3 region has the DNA TGTGCCAGCCGGAGGACAGGGAGCACAGATACGCAGTATTTT.

CDR3 sequence reads: CASSFRTGPYNEQFF. The CDR3 DNA reads as TGCGCCAGCAGCTTTAGGACAGGTCCCTACAATGAGCAGTTCTTC. The V gene is TRBV5-1, the J gene TRBJ2-1; 7 bases align to TRBD1. Germline values: CDR1 SGHRS, CDR2 YFSETQ. Trimming removed 2 bases from V and 2 bases from J; junction bases left unmatched: 4. The CDR3 is 15 amino acids.

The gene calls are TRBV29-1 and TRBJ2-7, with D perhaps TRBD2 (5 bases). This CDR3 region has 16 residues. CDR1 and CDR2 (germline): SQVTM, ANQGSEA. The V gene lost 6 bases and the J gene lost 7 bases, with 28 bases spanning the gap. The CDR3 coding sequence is TGCAGCGTCGCCTCGGGATTGGAGTGGAGGACTGGGGAGCAGTACTTC. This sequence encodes CSVASGLEWRTGEQYF.

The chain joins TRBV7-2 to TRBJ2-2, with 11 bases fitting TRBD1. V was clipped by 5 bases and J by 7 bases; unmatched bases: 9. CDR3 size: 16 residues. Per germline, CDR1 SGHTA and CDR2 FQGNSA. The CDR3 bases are TGTGCCAGCAGCGGGCGGACAGGGGGCGCATTCGGGGAGCTGTTTTTT. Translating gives CASSGRTGGAFGELFF.

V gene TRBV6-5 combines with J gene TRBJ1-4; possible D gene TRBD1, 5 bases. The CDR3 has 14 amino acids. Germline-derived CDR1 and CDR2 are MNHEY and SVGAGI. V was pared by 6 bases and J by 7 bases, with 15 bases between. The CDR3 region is CASRRDPGSEKLFF. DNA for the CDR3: TGTGCCAGCAGGCGGGACCCCGGGAGTGAAAAACTGTTTTTT.

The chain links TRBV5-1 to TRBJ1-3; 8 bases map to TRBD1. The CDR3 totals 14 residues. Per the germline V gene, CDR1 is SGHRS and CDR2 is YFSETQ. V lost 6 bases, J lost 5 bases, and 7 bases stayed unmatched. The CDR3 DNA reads TGCGCCAGCACCATTGGGACAGGACGAAACACCATATATTTT. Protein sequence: CASTIGTGRNTIYF.

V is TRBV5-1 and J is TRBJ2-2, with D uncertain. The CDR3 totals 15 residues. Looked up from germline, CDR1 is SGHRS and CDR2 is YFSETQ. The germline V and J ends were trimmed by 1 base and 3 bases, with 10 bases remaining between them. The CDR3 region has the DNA TGCGCCAGCAGCTTGCGGGTCCGCGACACCGGGGAGCTGTTTTTT. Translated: CASSLRVRDTGELFF. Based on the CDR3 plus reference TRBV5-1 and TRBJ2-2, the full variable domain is KAGVTQTPRYLIKTRGQQVTLSCSPISGHRSVSWYQQTPGQGLQFLFEYFSETQRNKGNFPGRFSGRQFSNSRSEMNVSTLELGDSALYLCASSLRVRDTGELFFGEGSRLTVL.

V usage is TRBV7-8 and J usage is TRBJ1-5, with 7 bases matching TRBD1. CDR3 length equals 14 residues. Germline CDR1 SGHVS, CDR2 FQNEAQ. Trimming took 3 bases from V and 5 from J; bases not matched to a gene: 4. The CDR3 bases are TGTGCCAGCAGCTTGGCTACAGGGGATCAGCCCCAGCATTTT. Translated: CASSLATGDQPQHF.

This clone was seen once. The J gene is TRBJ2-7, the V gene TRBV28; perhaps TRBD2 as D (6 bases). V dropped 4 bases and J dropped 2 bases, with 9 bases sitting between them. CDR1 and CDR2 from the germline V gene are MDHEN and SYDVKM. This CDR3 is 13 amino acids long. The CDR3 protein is CASSSPSAYEQYF. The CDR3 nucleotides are TGTGCCAGCAGTTCGCCTAGCGCCTACGAGCAGTACTTC.

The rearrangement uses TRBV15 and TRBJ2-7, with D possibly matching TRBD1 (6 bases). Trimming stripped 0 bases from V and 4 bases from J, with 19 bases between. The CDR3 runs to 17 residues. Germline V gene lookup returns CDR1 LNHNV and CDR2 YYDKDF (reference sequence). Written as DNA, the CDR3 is TGTGCCACCAGCAGAGAGACCCCAGGGGTATCCCAATACGAGCAGTACTTC. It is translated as CATSRETPGVSQYEQYF.

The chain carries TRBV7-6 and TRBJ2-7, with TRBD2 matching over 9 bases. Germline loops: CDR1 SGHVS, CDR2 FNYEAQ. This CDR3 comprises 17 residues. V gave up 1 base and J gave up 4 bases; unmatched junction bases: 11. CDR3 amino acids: CASSLVAVSSGTYEQYF. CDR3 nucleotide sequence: TGTGCCAGCAGCTTAGTCGCAGTGTCTAGCGGGACGTACGAGCAGTACTTC.

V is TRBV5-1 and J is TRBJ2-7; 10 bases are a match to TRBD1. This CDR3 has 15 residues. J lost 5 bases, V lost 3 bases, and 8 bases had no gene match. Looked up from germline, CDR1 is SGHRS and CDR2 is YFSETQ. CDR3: CASSWTGTGDNEQYF. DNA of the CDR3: TGCGCCAGCAGCTGGACCGGGACAGGGGACAACGAGCAGTACTTC.

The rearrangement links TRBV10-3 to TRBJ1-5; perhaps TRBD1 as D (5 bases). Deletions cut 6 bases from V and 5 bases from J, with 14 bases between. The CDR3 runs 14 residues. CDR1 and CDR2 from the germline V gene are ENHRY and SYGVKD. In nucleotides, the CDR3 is TGTGCCATCAGCAACGGGGGTTTCGATCAGCCCCAGCATTTT. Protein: CAISNGGFDQPQHF.

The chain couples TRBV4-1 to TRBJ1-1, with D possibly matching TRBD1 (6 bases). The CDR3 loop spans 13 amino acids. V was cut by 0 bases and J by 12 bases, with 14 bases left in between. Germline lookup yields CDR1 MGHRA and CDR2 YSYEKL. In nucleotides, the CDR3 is TGCGCCAGCAGCCAAGAGGGACATAGGGTAACTTTCTTT. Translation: CASSQEGHRVTFF.

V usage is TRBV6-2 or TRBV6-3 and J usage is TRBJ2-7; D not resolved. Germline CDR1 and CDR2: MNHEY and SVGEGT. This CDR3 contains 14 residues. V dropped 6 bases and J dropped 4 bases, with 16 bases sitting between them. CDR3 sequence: CASSTAVVSYEQYF. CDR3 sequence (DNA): TGTGCCAGCAGCACCGCGGTTGTATCGTACGAGCAGTACTTC.

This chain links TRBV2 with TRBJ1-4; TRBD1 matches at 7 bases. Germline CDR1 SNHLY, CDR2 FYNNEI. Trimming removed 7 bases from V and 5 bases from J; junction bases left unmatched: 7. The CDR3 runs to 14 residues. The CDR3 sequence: CASKWDRPNEKLFF. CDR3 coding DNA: TGTGCCAGCAAATGGGACAGACCAAATGAAAAACTGTTTTTT.

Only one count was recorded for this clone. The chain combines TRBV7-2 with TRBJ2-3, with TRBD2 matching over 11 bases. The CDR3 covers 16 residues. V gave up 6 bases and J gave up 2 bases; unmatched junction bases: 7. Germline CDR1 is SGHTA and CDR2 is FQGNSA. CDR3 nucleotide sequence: TGTGCCAGCAGGGCCGGGACTAGCGGATACACAGATACGCAGTATTTT. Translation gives CASRAGTSGYTDTQYF.